This T cell receptor beta chain was observed in a study of CD8 T cells in Susac syndrome. Trimming removed 6 bases from V and 6 bases from J; junction bases left unmatched: 9. From germline, CDR1 is SGHRS and CDR2 YFSETQ. This CDR3 region has 15 residues. The authors reverse transcribed about 0.45 to 1 ug RNA with random hexamers. An immunoSEQ multiplex PCR generated amplified TCR beta CDR3 products spanning 54 Vbeta and 13 Jbeta. TCRdb re-derived calls from the immunoSEQ multiplex PCR reads in MiXCR, one entry per CDR3 protein. Found here are about 250,000 distinct CDR3 sequences, 93% of them singletons; the top ten hold 0.055% to 0.075%.

The chain combines TRBV5-1 with TRBJ2-1; TRBD2 aligns across 10 bases. The sample was CD4+ T cells from PBMCs. This TCR was sampled from a human donor with multiple sclerosis. CDR3 region: CASNALAGVSNEQFF. CDR3 sequence (DNA): TGCGCCAGCAACGCTCTAGCGGGGGTCTCCAATGAGCAGTTCTTC.